The text below deals with one T cell receptor (beta chain). The sample is drawn from a study of blood T cell repertoires in COVID-19. The assay was immunoSEQ multiplex PCR, and TCRdb's table has in-frame clones only and misses some. Of 250,000 to 300,000 clones in the sample, approximately 85% were seen once. V was clipped by 4 bases and J by 7 bases; unmatched bases: 6. Germline V gene data show CDR1 as MGHRA and CDR2 as YSYEKL. The CDR3 is made up of 13 amino acids. Sequenced material: PBMCs or T cells enriched from blood (not recorded which). The chain links TRBV4-1 to TRBJ1-1; 7 bases match TRBD1. This TCR derives from a woman in her fifties or sixties who had recovered from COVID-19. CDR3 sequence: CASSRGQSGEAFF. As DNA, the CDR3 is TGCGCCAGCAGCCGGGGACAGTCGGGTGAAGCTTTCTTT.